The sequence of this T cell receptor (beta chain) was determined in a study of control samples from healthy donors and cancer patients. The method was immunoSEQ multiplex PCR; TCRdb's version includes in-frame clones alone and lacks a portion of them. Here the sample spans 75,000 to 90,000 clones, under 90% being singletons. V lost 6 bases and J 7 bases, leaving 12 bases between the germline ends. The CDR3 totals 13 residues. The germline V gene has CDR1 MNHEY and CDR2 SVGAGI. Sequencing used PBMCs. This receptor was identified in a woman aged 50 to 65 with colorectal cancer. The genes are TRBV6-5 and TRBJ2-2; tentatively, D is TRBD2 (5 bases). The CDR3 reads CASSSIRGGELFF. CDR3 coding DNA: TGTGCCAGCAGCAGTATCCGGGGCGGGGAGCTGTTTTTT.